This T cell receptor (beta chain) stems from a study of shared clonotypes between healthy human individuals. Points from the study as a whole: Sequencing depth was predicted to influence how clonotypes are shared among donors. Clonotype sharing across several donors was observed for roughly 5% of naive CD4 clonotypes.

Original handling: Owing to the provision of junction-only sequences devoid of quality scores by immunoSEQ, filtering differed. Sequencing used immunoSEQ multiplex PCR; TCRdb keeps in-frame clones, though not all of them. From that table come the V and J calls and clone size; the DNA was used to work out D and trimming. Of roughly 2 million clones in the sample, about 95% were seen once. As defined, naive CD8 cells were CD45RO-negative and positively selected for CCR7, with terminally differentiated effector memory CD45RA+ cells excluded. Concerning this clone itself: Its antigen is undetermined.

This TCR was sampled from a man aged 18 to 30 in good health. Sequenced input: naive CD8+ T cells sorted from blood.

The CDR3 loop reads CASSWDRVQETQYF. In DNA, the CDR3 is TGTGCCAGCAGCTGGGACAGGGTCCAAGAGACCCAGTACTTC. This chain links TRBV5-4 with TRBJ2-5; 9 bases are a match to TRBD1. After removal of 3 bases from V and 1 base from J, the junction contained 1 base not matched to a gene. The length of the CDR3 is 14 residues. Germline CDR1 SGHNT, CDR2 YYREEE (reference sequence).